This T cell receptor beta chain derives from a study of blood T cell repertoires in COVID-19. In the study overall: The origin of the acute and convalescent COVID-19 samples was the United States, Italy and Spain. T cells, B-cell-depleted T cells, or PBMCs provided the cDNA or gDNA that served as material.

Measured with immunoSEQ multiplex PCR; TCRdb has only the in-frame clones, and not every one. The sample includes around 420,000 clones, approximately 85% of them seen just once. Recruits, aged roughly 18 to 100 years, lived in 24 US areas. Donors were grouped by their self-reported clinical history. The CDR3 runs 15 residues. After removal of 2 bases from V and 7 bases from J, the junction contained 9 bases not matched to a gene. Germline lookup yields CDR1 MNHEY and CDR2 SVGAGI. Input material: PBMCs or T cells enriched from blood (not recorded which). J is TRBJ1-1 and V is TRBV6-5; 8 nucleotides match TRBD1. The sequence was collected from a woman in her forties with acute COVID-19. CDR3 sequence: CASSYQTGGADEAFF. CDR3 in DNA: TGTGCCAGCAGTTACCAAACAGGGGGGGCGGATGAAGCTTTCTTT.